This T cell receptor beta chain was captured in a study of blood T cell repertoires in COVID-19 (dated by TCRdb to the early 2020s). Regarding the research as a whole: The collaborator samples originated in the United States, Italy and Spain and spanned the acute and convalescent phases of COVID-19. The material from the prospective study consisted of cDNA or gDNA derived from T cells, B-cell-depleted T cells, or PBMCs. The dataset comprised deeply sampled blood TCRbeta repertoires from subjects exposed to, actively infected with, or recovered from COVID-19. A freely available public database, intended as a resource for researchers studying the immune response to SARS-CoV-2, is where the repertoires were released. Samples came from the ongoing ImmuneRACE study (first 160 participants) plus 1,254 subjects from 6 global collaborators. Nearly every sample came with metadata listing a de-identified subject ID, COVID-19 status, age in years and sex. Where HLA class I and class II types were available, the types were taken from metadata supplied by the sample provider, not from assay-based typing. General study outcomes and caveats: Clinical and demographic metadata were provided uncurated, with the amount varying by source and participant.

In the case of this clone: What this receptor recognizes is not known. No base quality information exists; no much larger clone differs at one position.

Collaborating institutions collected whole blood in K2EDTA tubes following their own protocols. For TCRbeta analysis, collaborators shipped samples in one of three forms: frozen whole blood, isolated PBMCs, or DNA extracted from either of those sample types. TCRbeta CDR3 regions were amplified from genomic DNA by means of the immunoSEQ Assay, a bias-controlled multiplex PCR. Per the authors' processing: Within the assay, amplification of reference gene primers was used to estimate how many nucleated cells each sample contained. To quantify the absolute abundance of each unique TCRbeta CDR3 rearrangement, sequence reads were collapsed and filtered. For each sample, productive Simpson clonality was calculated as the square root of Simpson's diversity index over productive rearrangements. TCRdb mirrors the immuneACCESS table, restricted to in-frame sequences. Some clones are absent from its copies; in checked studies, under half trace to an unresolved V gene, and the reason for the others is unknown. V and J calls and clone size are given by that table; D and trimming were obtained from the DNA. The sample table contains about 69,000 clones; only one count was recorded for approximately 78% of them. The ten most abundant clones make up 8% to 10% of the sample.

CDR1 and CDR2 are drawn from the germline V gene (reference sequence): MNHNY, SVGAGI. The CDR3 goes from the cysteine to the phenylalanine over 18 residues. Only CDR3 DNA is held: 54 bases, read in frame from base 1. Trimming removed 5 bases from V and 0 bases from J, leaving 17 bases between the germline ends. This TCR was recovered from an elderly woman with acute or convalescent COVID-19. The sample was peripheral blood. This chain joins TRBV6-6 to TRBJ2-6, and the D gene may be TRBD1, 6 bases matching. The CDR3 has the sequence CASSHGQGKFSGANVLTF. In nucleotide form, the sequence is TGTGCCAGCAGTCACGGGCAGGGGAAATTCTCTGGGGCCAACGTCCTGACTTTC.